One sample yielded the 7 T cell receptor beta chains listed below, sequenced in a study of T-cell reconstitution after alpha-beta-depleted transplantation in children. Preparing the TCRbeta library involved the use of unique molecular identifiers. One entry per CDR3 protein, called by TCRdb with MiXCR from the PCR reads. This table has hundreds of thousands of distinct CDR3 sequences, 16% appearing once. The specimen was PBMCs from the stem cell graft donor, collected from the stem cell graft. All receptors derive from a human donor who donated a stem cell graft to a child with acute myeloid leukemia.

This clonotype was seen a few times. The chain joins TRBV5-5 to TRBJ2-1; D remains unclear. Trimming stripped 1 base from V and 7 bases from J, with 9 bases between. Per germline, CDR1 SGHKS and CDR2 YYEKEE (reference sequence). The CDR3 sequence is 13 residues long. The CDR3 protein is CASSLWDSNEQFF. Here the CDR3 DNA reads TGTGCCAGCAGCTTGTGGGATTCGAATGAGCAGTTCTTC.

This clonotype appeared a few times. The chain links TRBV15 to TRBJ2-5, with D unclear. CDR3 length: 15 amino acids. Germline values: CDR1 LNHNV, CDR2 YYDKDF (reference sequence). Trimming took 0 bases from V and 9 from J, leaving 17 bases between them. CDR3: CATSRDKALRGAQYF. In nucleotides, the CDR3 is TGTGCCACCAGCAGAGATAAGGCCCTGAGAGGTGCCCAGTACTTC.

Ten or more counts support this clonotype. CDR3 region: CSAGRGDYGYTF. The CDR3 coding sequence is TGCAGTGCCGGGCGGGGGGACTATGGCTACACCTTC. V gene TRBV20-1 combines with J gene TRBJ1-2; weak D call: TRBD1 (5 bases). V was shortened by 6 bases and J by 3 bases, with 11 bases between the two germline ends. Germline lookup yields CDR1 DFQATT and CDR2 SNEGSKA (reference sequence). This CDR3 is 12 amino acids long.

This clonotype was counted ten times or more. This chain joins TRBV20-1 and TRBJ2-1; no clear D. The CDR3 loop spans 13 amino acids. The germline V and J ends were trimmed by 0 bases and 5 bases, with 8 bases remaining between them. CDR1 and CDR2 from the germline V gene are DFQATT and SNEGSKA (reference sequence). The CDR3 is CSARDYKDNEQFF. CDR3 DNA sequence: TGCAGTGCTAGAGATTATAAAGACAATGAGCAGTTCTTC.

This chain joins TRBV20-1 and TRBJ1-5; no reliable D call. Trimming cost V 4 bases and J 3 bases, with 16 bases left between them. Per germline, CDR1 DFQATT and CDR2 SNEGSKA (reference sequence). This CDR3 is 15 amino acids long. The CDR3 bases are TGCAGTGCTAAGGGAGGTGGGGTAATCAATCAGCCCCAGCATTTT. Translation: CSAKGGGVINQPQHF.

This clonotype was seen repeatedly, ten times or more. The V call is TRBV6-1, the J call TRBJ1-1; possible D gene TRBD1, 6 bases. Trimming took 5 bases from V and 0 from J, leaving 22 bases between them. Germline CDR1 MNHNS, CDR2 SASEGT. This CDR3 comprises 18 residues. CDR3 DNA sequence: TGTGCCAGCAGTACGACCCCCCGGGGGCTTAGGGTGAACACTGAAGCTTTCTTT. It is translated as CASSTTPRGLRVNTEAFF.

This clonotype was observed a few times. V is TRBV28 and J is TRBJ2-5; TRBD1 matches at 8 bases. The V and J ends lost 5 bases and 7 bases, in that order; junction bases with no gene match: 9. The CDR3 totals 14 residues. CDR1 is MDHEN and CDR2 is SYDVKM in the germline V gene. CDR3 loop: CASSGQGYSGTQYF. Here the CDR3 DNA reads TGTGCCAGCAGTGGACAGGGTTATTCTGGGACCCAGTACTTC.